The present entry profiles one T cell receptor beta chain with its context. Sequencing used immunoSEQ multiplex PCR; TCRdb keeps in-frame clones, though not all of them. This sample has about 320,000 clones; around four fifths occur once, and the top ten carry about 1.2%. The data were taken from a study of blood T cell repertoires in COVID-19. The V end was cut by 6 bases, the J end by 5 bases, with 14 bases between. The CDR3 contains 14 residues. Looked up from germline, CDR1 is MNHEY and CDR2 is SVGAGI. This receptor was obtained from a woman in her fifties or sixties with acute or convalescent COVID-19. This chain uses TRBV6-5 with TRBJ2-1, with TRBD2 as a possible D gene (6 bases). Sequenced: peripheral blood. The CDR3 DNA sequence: TGTGCCAGCAGAAAGGGACTGGGGAACAATGAGCAGTTCTTC. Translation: CASRKGLGNNEQFF.